These T cell receptor beta chains were read from a single sample in a study of Graves' ophthalmopathy and Graves' hyperthyroidism. TCRdb re-called the multiplex PCR reads with MiXCR, one entry per CDR3 protein. The sample includes just over 600,000 distinct CDR3 sequences, 22% seen only once; the top ten take approximately 6.5%. Material for sequencing was peripheral blood. All receptors derive from a woman aged 18-29 years with stable Graves' hyperthyroidism. Some clones in this sample may be carry-over from other donors' samples. Both conserved end residues are part of each CDR3. A D gene is named only where the DNA matches it firmly. Clone size is stated in some rows and not others, as once, few, many or a class when expanded.

length	V	size	J	D	CDR3	DNA
16	TRBV3-1	few	TRBJ1-1	TRBD1	CASSKMGQGMNTEAFF	TGTGCCAGCAGCAAAATGGGACAGGGGATGAACACTGAAGCTTTCTTT
19	TRBV6-2/TRBV6-3	.	TRBJ2-7	TRBD1	CASLSRSPGDRVFSYEQYF	TGTGCCAGCCTCTCTCGATCCCCCGGGGACAGAGTCTTCTCCTACGAGCAGTACTTC
12	TRBV7-2	many	TRBJ2-7	.	CASSPGRYGQYF	TGTGCCAGCAGCCCAGGACGTTACGGGCAGTACTTC
15	TRBV6-2/TRBV6-3	few	TRBJ2-5	.	CASSYSGFPGETQYF	TGTGCCAGCAGTTACTCGGGTTTTCCTGGGGAGACCCAGTACTTC
17	TRBV6-2/TRBV6-3	many	TRBJ1-5	.	CASKRLGAGNSNQPQHF	TGTGCCAGCAAAAGACTCGGGGCTGGCAATAGCAATCAGCCCCAGCATTTT
13	TRBV28	many	TRBJ2-7	.	CASSSLQKDEQYF	TGTGCCAGCAGTTCCCTACAGAAGGACGAGCAGTACTTC
16	TRBV15	many	TRBJ1-5	TRBD1	CATSSKLDRGNQPQHF	TGTGCCACCAGCAGTAAGTTGGACAGGGGGAATCAGCCCCAGCATTTT
16	TRBV20-1	.	TRBJ2-7	.	CSARDPTGGTIYEQYF	TGCAGTGCTAGAGATCCCACAGGGGGGACTATCTACGAGCAGTACTTC
14	TRBV19	.	TRBJ1-2	TRBD1	CASSTRAGQGIYTF	TGTGCCAGTAGTACCCGGGCGGGACAGGGGATCTACACCTTC
15	TRBV7-9	many	TRBJ2-5	TRBD1	CASSLGGQGQETQYF	TGTGCCAGCAGCTTAGGGGGACAGGGACAAGAGACCCAGTACTTC
16	TRBV19	many	TRBJ2-5	.	CASSIAFRQEQETQYF	TGTGCCAGTAGTATAGCGTTTCGGCAGGAGCAAGAGACCCAGTACTTC
13	TRBV2	many	TRBJ1-1	TRBD1	CASIRDRDTEAFF	TGTGCCAGCATTAGAGACAGGGACACTGAAGCTTTCTTT
18	TRBV5-1	many	TRBJ2-2	TRBD2	CASSHGLAGGPSTGELFF	TGCGCCAGCAGCCACGGACTAGCGGGAGGGCCAAGCACCGGGGAGCTGTTTTTT
12	TRBV30	few	TRBJ2-5	.	CAWSVSGETQYF	TGTGCCTGGAGTGTATCAGGGGAGACCCAGTACTTC
13	TRBV20-1	many	TRBJ1-3	TRBD1	CSEIGQGRNTIYF	TGCAGTGAAATTGGACAGGGACGAAACACCATATATTTT
15	TRBV12-3/TRBV12-4	many	TRBJ2-2	TRBD2	CASSLSGGRTGELFF	TGTGCCAGCAGTTTAAGCGGGGGTCGGACCGGGGAGCTGTTTTTT
14	TRBV28	.	TRBJ1-2	.	CASSPLDPNYGYTF	TGTGCCAGCAGTCCACTCGATCCTAACTATGGCTACACCTTC
15	TRBV19	many	TRBJ2-7	.	CASRSQGGRSYEQYF	TGTGCCAGTAGATCCCAGGGTGGCAGATCCTACGAGCAGTACTTC
15	TRBV2	many	TRBJ1-5	TRBD1	CASTQGQGSNQPQHF	TGTGCCAGCACTCAGGGACAGGGAAGCAATCAGCCCCAGCATTTT
13	TRBV12-3/TRBV12-4	many	TRBJ1-2	.	CASSLGSDYGYTF	TGTGCCAGCAGTTTAGGCAGCGACTATGGCTACACCTTC
11	TRBV29-1	many	TRBJ1-2	TRBD1	CSAWTGDGYTF	TGCAGCGCCTGGACAGGGGATGGCTACACCTTC
13	TRBV19	many	TRBJ1-5	.	CATQRARNQPQHF	TGTGCCACCCAGCGGGCCCGCAATCAGCCCCAGCATTTT
17	TRBV7-2	few	TRBJ2-5	TRBD2	CASSAKPPGLAQETQYF	TGTGCCAGCAGCGCCAAACCTCCGGGACTAGCACAAGAGACCCAGTACTTC
18	TRBV11-2	few	TRBJ1-4	.	CASSLDEQLTSTNEKLFF	TGTGCCAGCAGCTTAGATGAGCAGCTAACCTCAACTAATGAAAAACTGTTTTTT
15	TRBV30	.	TRBJ1-5	TRBD1	CAWSGVGGADQPQHF	TGTGCCTGGAGTGGGGTAGGGGGCGCCGATCAGCCCCAGCATTTT
13	TRBV12-3/TRBV12-4	.	TRBJ2-7	.	CATTTGLSYEQYF	TGTGCCACAACGACGGGGCTTTCCTACGAGCAGTACTTC
16	TRBV2	.	TRBJ1-5	.	CASSLTLSTSNQPQHF	TGTGCCAGCAGTTTAACGTTGTCGACTAGCAATCAGCCCCAGCATTTT
11	TRBV30	.	TRBJ2-7	.	CAWQTSYEQYF	TGTGCCTGGCAGACTAGCTACGAGCAGTACTTC
15	TRBV4-2	few	TRBJ1-3	TRBD1	CASSQESGGSNTIYF	TGTGCCAGCAGCCAAGAATCAGGGGGCTCAAACACCATATATTTT
14	TRBV5-6	.	TRBJ1-1	.	CASSLKQGGAEAFF	TGTGCCAGCAGCCTTAAACAGGGTGGAGCTGAAGCTTTCTTT
12	TRBV7-9	many	TRBJ1-1	.	CALGQMNTEAFF	TGTGCCTTGGGGCAGATGAACACTGAAGCTTTCTTT
14	TRBV19	many	TRBJ2-2	.	CASSIAGGGGELFF	TGTGCCAGTAGTATTGCAGGGGGAGGCGGGGAGCTGTTTTTT
18	TRBV6-1	few	TRBJ1-5	.	CASSEAPQQAHSNQPQHF	TGTGCCAGCAGTGAAGCGCCCCAACAGGCTCATAGCAATCAGCCCCAGCATTTT
14	TRBV2	few	TRBJ1-6	TRBD1	CASSGDSVSSPLHF	TGTGCCAGCAGCGGGGACAGCGTCTCATCACCCCTCCACTTT
21	TRBV4-1	few	TRBJ2-6	.	CASSQDKGSRDLLSGANVLTF	TGCGCCAGCAGCCAAGATAAGGGGAGCAGGGATCTTTTGTCTGGGGCCAACGTCCTGACTTTC
20	TRBV7-3	few	TRBJ2-2	TRBD2	CASMNLPGLAGGLWTGELFF	TGTGCCAGCATGAATCTCCCGGGACTAGCGGGGGGGCTATGGACCGGGGAGCTGTTTTTT
13	TRBV10-2	few	TRBJ1-1	.	CASSEGGSAEAFF	TGCGCCAGCAGTGAGGGGGGGAGTGCTGAAGCTTTCTTT
18	TRBV13	once	TRBJ1-1	.	CASSEFFPEDGTYTDAFF	TGTGCCAGCAGCGAATTTTTTCCTGAGGACGGTACTTACACTGATGCTTTCTTT
13	TRBV7-8	many	TRBJ1-6	.	CASSSRYNSPLHF	TGTGCCAGCAGTTCGAGATATAATTCACCCCTCCACTTT
11	TRBV12-3/TRBV12-4	many	TRBJ2-5	.	CASRQQETQYF	TGTGCCAGCAGGCAACAAGAGACCCAGTACTTC